This entry lists 8 T cell receptor beta chains sequenced from one sample in a study of identical twins. From the 5' RACE reads, TCRdb called clonotypes with MiXCR, one entry per CDR3 protein. The table includes nearly 900,000 distinct CDR3 sequences, around an eighth detected once. This sample was also put to use in a study of yellow fever vaccine responses in identical twins.

The source material was PBMCs. These receptors were obtained from a woman aged 18-29 years in good health.

This clonotype was seen many times. V gene TRBV12-3 or TRBV12-4 combines with J gene TRBJ1-2, with D unresolved. V was pared by 3 bases and J by 4 bases, with 6 bases between. The CDR3 covers 12 residues. The CDR3 sequence is CASSFASYGYTF. The CDR3 nucleotides are TGTGCCAGCAGTTTTGCGTCCTATGGCTACACCTTC.

This clonotype has more than one count but fewer than ten. In nucleotides, the CDR3 is TGTGCCAGCAGCTTAGTCGGGACAGGGCTCGAGCAGTACTTC. This translates into CASSLVGTGLEQYF. This chain connects TRBV7-2 to TRBJ2-7, with 9 bases fitting TRBD1. V was pared by 1 base and J by 6 bases, with 4 bases of the junction left unmatched. This CDR3 is 14 amino acids long. Germline lookup yields CDR1 SGHTA and CDR2 FQGNSA.

This clonotype was detected only a few times. The J gene is TRBJ2-5, the V gene TRBV20-1; TRBD2 matches 10 bases. This CDR3 contains 15 residues. In germline, CDR1 is DFQATT, CDR2 SNEGSKA (reference sequence). J gave up 3 bases and V 3 bases, and 7 bases lay outside the gene matches. CDR3: CSASWETSGEETQYF. The DNA of the CDR3 is TGCAGTGCTAGCTGGGAAACTAGCGGGGAAGAGACCCAGTACTTC.

This clonotype turned up a few times. The V gene is TRBV25-1, the J gene TRBJ2-1; either TRBD1 or TRBD2 may fit D (6 bases each). The V gene lost 7 bases and the J gene lost 6 bases, with 13 bases spanning the gap. This CDR3 has 13 amino acids. CDR1 and CDR2 from the germline V gene are MGHDK and SYGVNS. The DNA of the CDR3 is TGTGCCAGCACCGGGGGCCCCCCCAATGAGCAGTTCTTC. Amino acid sequence: CASTGGPPNEQFF.

The chain combines TRBV10-3 with TRBJ1-6; D gene uncertain. This CDR3 is built from 13 residues. CDR1 and CDR2 (germline): ENHRY, SYGVKD. Trimming cost V 4 bases and J 8 bases, with 9 bases left between them. The CDR3 DNA is TGTGCCATCAGTGGGGTTGGGGATTCACCCCTCCACTTT. This gives the protein CAISGVGDSPLHF.

The V gene is TRBV10-2, the J gene TRBJ2-1; 9 bases are a match to TRBD2. Losses at the gene ends were 8 bases for V and 5 bases for J; bases not matched to a gene: 7. This CDR3 has 14 amino acids. Germline V gene lookup returns CDR1 WSHSY and CDR2 SAAADI. The CDR3, as DNA: TGCGCCAGCCAGAGACTAGCGGTTGACAATGAGCAGTTCTTC. It translates to CASQRLAVDNEQFF.

This clonotype occurred a few times. The chain combines TRBV6-1 with TRBJ2-2, with TRBD1 as a possible D gene (5 bases). Between the trimmed V and J ends, which lost 5 bases and 7 bases, there was a span of 14 bases. The germline V gene has CDR1 MNHNS and CDR2 SASEGT. This CDR3 is 14 amino acids long. The CDR3 is CASSTDTSVGELFF. In nucleotides, the CDR3 is TGTGCCAGCAGTACGGACACCTCTGTCGGGGAGCTGTTTTTT.

The sample holds many counts of this clonotype. The J gene is TRBJ2-7, the V gene TRBV28, with 11 bases that match TRBD2. Germline V gene data show CDR1 as MDHEN and CDR2 as SYDVKM. With 6 bases clipped from V and 3 bases from J, the junction kept 7 bases outside the gene matches. The CDR3 totals 15 residues. The CDR3 DNA reads TGTGCCAGCAGAACAAGACTAGCGGGAAACTACGAGCAGTACTTC. Its translation is CASRTRLAGNYEQYF.